Presented here are 30 T cell receptor beta chains from one specimen sequenced in a study of CD8+ T cells in alopecia areata. The treatment is: oral pan-JAK inhibitor, 5-10 mg twice daily. Extraction and reverse transcription of RNA yielded cDNA as the sequencing template. This table comes from immunoSEQ multiplex PCR, and its TCRdb copy is limited to in-frame clones, with some not included. The data contain about 110,000 clones, roughly 89% of them singletons. Sequenced here: CD8+ T cells sorted from blood, sampled at week 24, from a patient treated with tofacitinib. Receptor source: a human donor with alopecia areata.

V usage is TRBV5-1 and J usage is TRBJ2-1; 12 bases fit TRBD2. V gave up 3 bases and J gave up 4 bases; unmatched junction bases: 2. Germline-derived CDR1 and CDR2 are SGHRS and YFSETQ. The CDR3 spans 15 residues. As DNA, the CDR3 is TGCGCCAGCAGCTCCACTAGCGGGGGGTACAATGAGCAGTTCTTC. Its translation is CASSSTSGGYNEQFF.

The chain links TRBV27 to TRBJ1-2, with a weak D call TRBD1 (5 bases). Deletions cut 0 bases from V and 8 bases from J, with 13 bases between. CDR3 length: 14 residues. CDR1 is MNHEY and CDR2 is SMNVEV in the germline V gene (reference sequence). The CDR3 sequence is CASSLSGTRGGYTF. CDR3 sequence (DNA): TGTGCCAGCAGTTTATCCGGGACCCGAGGAGGCTACACCTTC.

The gene calls are TRBV29-1 and TRBJ2-7; the D call may be TRBD1 or TRBD2 (5 bases each). The CDR3 is 15 residues long. CDR1 SQVTM and CDR2 ANQGSEA come from the germline V gene. V was cut by 4 bases and J by 3 bases, with 19 bases left in between. The chain's CDR3 is CSVARIRGSVYEQYF. CDR3 coding DNA: TGCAGCGTTGCGCGGATCCGGGGCTCGGTCTACGAGCAGTACTTC.

This chain links TRBV6-1 with TRBJ2-7; D is possibly TRBD1 (6 bases). CDR3 length: 13 residues. Between the trimmed V and J ends, which lost 5 bases and 4 bases, there was a span of 12 bases. Germline CDR1 and CDR2: MNHNS and SASEGT. CDR3 loop: CASSLGTLYEQYF. CDR3 in DNA: TGTGCCAGCAGTCTCGGGACACTGTACGAGCAGTACTTC.

The chain has TRBV7-9 and TRBJ2-2; tentative D call: TRBD2 (5 bases). In germline, CDR1 is SEHNR, CDR2 FQNEAQ (reference sequence). V was cut by 3 bases and J by 7 bases, with 15 bases left in between. The CDR3 is 15 amino acids. The CDR3 region is CASSFRLSRDGELFF. CDR3 in DNA: TGTGCCAGCAGCTTTCGGTTGTCTCGGGACGGGGAGCTGTTTTTT.

The chain carries TRBV7-9 and TRBJ1-1; D unresolved. Germline V CDR1 and CDR2: SEHNR, FQNEAQ (reference sequence). The CDR3 spans 17 residues. V lost 5 bases, J lost 4 bases, and 23 bases lay in between. In DNA form, the CDR3 reads TGTGCCAGCAGCCCGCCAGAGGCCGCCATCACCCCCACTGAAGCTTTCTTT. Amino acids: CASSPPEAAITPTEAFF.

This chain joins TRBV2 and TRBJ2-7; no clear D. Germline V lookup: CDR1 SNHLY, CDR2 FYNNEI. The V end was cut by 2 bases, the J end by 5 bases, with 4 bases between. CDR3 length: 11 residues. The CDR3 loop reads CASSENDEQYF. The DNA for the CDR3 is TGTGCCAGCAGTGAAAACGACGAGCAGTACTTC.

This clone came up once. This sequence joins TRBV7-8 and TRBJ2-5, with a possible D match to TRBD1 (6 bases). Trimming left V 0 bases short and J 3 bases short, with 20 bases between. CDR1 is SGHVS, CDR2 FQNEAQ, per germline. CDR3 length equals 18 residues. The CDR3 DNA is TGTGCCAGCAGCTTAGCCTTTAGGGGGTGGGGAATGGAAGAGACCCAGTACTTC. Its translation is CASSLAFRGWGMEETQYF.

This clone was observed a handful of times. The chain recombines TRBV5-1 with TRBJ1-1, with D possibly TRBD1 on 5 matching bases. Trimming removed 3 bases from V and 4 bases from J, with 10 bases in between. The germline V gene encodes CDR1 SGHRS and CDR2 YFSETQ. The length of the CDR3 is 13 residues. In DNA form, the CDR3 reads TGCGCCAGCAGCTCCCTTAGGGGCACTGAAGCTTTCTTT. This translates into CASSSLRGTEAFF.

The rearrangement uses TRBV6-6 and TRBJ2-7; D perhaps matches TRBD2 (6 bases). V dropped 0 bases and J dropped 3 bases, with 15 bases sitting between them. This CDR3 region has 16 residues. Germline lookup yields CDR1 MNHNY and CDR2 SVGAGI (reference sequence). CDR3 residues: CASSYSRRGRFYEQYF. CDR3 nucleotides: TGTGCCAGCAGTTACTCACGACGGGGGAGATTCTACGAGCAGTACTTC.

The rearrangement links TRBV2 to TRBJ2-2; D uncertain. Trimming took 6 bases from V and 3 from J, leaving 5 bases between them. The CDR3 contains 12 residues. Germline assignment: CDR1 SNHLY and CDR2 FYNNEI. The CDR3: CASREYTGELFF. The CDR3 bases are TGTGCCAGCAGGGAATACACCGGGGAGCTGTTTTTT.

J is TRBJ2-2 and V is TRBV2, with a tentative D call TRBD1 (5 bases). CDR1 SNHLY and CDR2 FYNNEI come from the germline V gene. Trimming stripped 1 base from V and 3 bases from J, with 9 bases between. This CDR3 is built from 15 residues. In nucleotides, the CDR3 is TGTGCCAGCAGTGAAGTCCTGGGGCACACCGGGGAGCTGTTTTTT. Its translation: CASSEVLGHTGELFF. Variable domain in full (rest from reference TRBV2 and TRBJ2-2): EPEVTQTPSHQVTQMGQEVILRCVPISNHLYFYWYRQILGQKVEFLVSFYNNEISEKSEIFDDQFSVERPDGSNFTLKIRSTKLEDSAMYFCASSEVLGHTGELFFGEGSRLTVL.

V and J are TRBV5-4 and TRBJ2-5; 7 bases line up with TRBD1. The CDR3 runs to 15 residues. V lost 3 bases, J lost 1 base, and 6 bases stayed unmatched. Germline V CDR1 and CDR2: SGHNT, YYREEE (reference sequence). The CDR3 is CASSSRDRAQETQYF. Written as DNA, the CDR3 is TGTGCCAGCAGCTCCCGGGACAGAGCCCAAGAGACCCAGTACTTC.

The rearrangement links TRBV7-2 to TRBJ1-2; TRBD1 agrees at 7 bases. The J segment lost 4 bases and the V segment lost 1 base, leaving 3 bases of the junction unmatched. In germline, CDR1 is SGHTA, CDR2 FQGNSA. The CDR3 runs 14 residues. CDR3: CASSLVDRSYGYTF. CDR3 in DNA: TGTGCCAGCAGCTTAGTGGACAGGTCCTATGGCTACACCTTC. Variable domain in full (rest from reference TRBV7-2 and TRBJ1-2): GAGVSQSPSNKVTEKGKDVELRCDPISGHTALYWYRQSLGQGLEFLIYFQGNSAPDKSGLPSDRFSAERTGGSVSTLTIQRTQQEDSAVYLCASSLVDRSYGYTFGSGTRLTVV.

The J gene is TRBJ2-5, the V gene TRBV9; D possibly matches TRBD1 or TRBD2 (5 bases each). From germline, CDR1 is SGDLS and CDR2 YYNGEE. The germline V and J ends were trimmed by 0 bases and 2 bases, with 14 bases remaining between them. The CDR3 covers 16 residues. CDR3 sequence: CASSVASGTEQETQYF. The CDR3 nucleotides read TGTGCCAGCAGCGTAGCTTCGGGGACGGAACAAGAGACCCAGTACTTC. Filled out from reference TRBV9 and TRBJ2-5, the complete variable domain reads DSGVTQTPKHLITATGQRVTLRCSPRSGDLSVYWYQQSLDQGLQFLIQYYNGEERAKGNILERFSAQQFPDLHSELNLSSLELGDSALYFCASSVASGTEQETQYFGPGTRLLVL.

Points on this clone: The junction and the germline gene differ at one end; a read error may be behind it. The J gene is TRBJ2-7, the V gene TRBV4-3; TRBD2 matches at 7 bases. Germline loops: CDR1 LGHNA, CDR2 YSLEER. The CDR3 length is 15 residues. The DNA for the CDR3 is TGCGCCAGCAGCCACCATGGGTCTAGCGGATGTCTTGAAAACTTC. Its protein is CASSHHGSSGCLENF.

This chain joins TRBV6-5 and TRBJ2-7; 9 bases agree with TRBD1. Germline CDR1 is MNHEY and CDR2 is SVGAGI. The CDR3 spans 14 residues. J lost 5 bases, V lost 2 bases, and 4 bases had no gene match. The CDR3 nucleotides read TGTGCCAGCAGTTACGGGGGACAGGGTGACGAGCAGTACTTC. Translation: CASSYGGQGDEQYF.

V and J are TRBV7-2 and TRBJ2-3; the D gene is possibly TRBD2 (5 bases). This CDR3 is built from 13 residues. V dropped 5 bases and J dropped 5 bases, with 11 bases sitting between them. The germline V gene encodes CDR1 SGHTA and CDR2 FQGNSA. CDR3 residues: CASSGDYLDTQYF. CDR3 DNA: TGTGCCAGCAGCGGTGACTATCTAGATACGCAGTATTTT.

The chain links TRBV6-6 to TRBJ2-7, with 9 bases matching TRBD1. V was clipped by 1 base and J by 5 bases; unmatched bases: 3. CDR1 and CDR2 (germline): MNHNY, SVGAGI (reference sequence). The CDR3 is 14 amino acids. The CDR3 DNA reads TGTGCCAGCAGTTACTGGGACAGGGACCACGAGCAGTACTTC. Translation: CASSYWDRDHEQYF.

The chain employs TRBV7-2 and TRBJ2-5; 8 nucleotides align to TRBD2. Germline trimming cut 4 bases from V and 5 bases from J; bases unmatched to any gene: 9. CDR1 and CDR2 from the germline V gene are SGHTA and FQGNSA. The CDR3 has 15 residues. CDR3 amino acids: CASSSPGGLGETQYF. CDR3 DNA sequence: TGTGCCAGCAGCTCGCCCGGGGGACTAGGGGAGACCCAGTACTTC. Based on the CDR3 plus reference TRBV7-2 and TRBJ2-5, the full variable domain is GAGVSQSPSNKVTEKGKDVELRCDPISGHTALYWYRQSLGQGLEFLIYFQGNSAPDKSGLPSDRFSAERTGGSVSTLTIQRTQQEDSAVYLCASSSPGGLGETQYFGPGTRLLVL.

The CDR3: CASSSRAGGHYEQYF. For the CDR3, the DNA is TGTGCCAGCAGCTCCCGAGCGGGGGGACACTACGAGCAGTACTTC. This rearrangement joins TRBV5-6 to TRBJ2-7, with 9 bases fitting TRBD2. The ends lost 3 bases at V and 3 bases at J; junction bases unmatched: 7. The CDR3 is 15 residues long. CDR1 SGHDT and CDR2 YYEEEE come from the germline V gene. The whole variable domain, filled in from reference TRBV5-6 and TRBJ2-7, reads DAGVTQSPTHLIKTRGQQVTLRCSPKSGHDTVSWYQQALGQGPQFIFQYYEEEERQRGNFPDRFSGHQFPNYSSELNVNALLLGDSALYLCASSSRAGGHYEQYFGPGTRLTVT.

This chain joins TRBV12-5 and TRBJ2-7; D possibly corresponds to TRBD1 (6 bases). With 6 bases removed from V and 5 bases from J, the gap between germline ends came to 11 bases. The CDR3 runs to 12 residues. Germline loops: CDR1 LGHNT, CDR2 FRNRAP. The CDR3 spells CASGIGGNEQYF. CDR3 nucleotides: TGTGCTAGTGGCATAGGGGGAAACGAGCAGTACTTC.

This chain uses TRBV5-1 with TRBJ1-1; D not certain. V was clipped by 7 bases and J by 0 bases, with 7 bases between them. Germline V gene sequence: CDR1 SGHRS, CDR2 YFSETQ. This CDR3 spans 12 amino acids. The CDR3: CASGTLNTEAFF. The CDR3 DNA reads as TGCGCCAGCGGCACACTGAACACTGAAGCTTTCTTT.

This chain links TRBV4-1 with TRBJ1-5, with a possible D match to TRBD1 (5 bases). V shed 3 bases and J shed 0 bases, with 9 bases lying between them. The CDR3 is made up of 15 amino acids. Germline V gives CDR1 MGHRA, CDR2 YSYEKL. As DNA, the CDR3 is TGCGCCAGCAGCCATAGACAGAATAGCAATCAGCCCCAGCATTTT. Protein sequence: CASSHRQNSNQPQHF.

This clone was found once. The chain is built from TRBV5-1 and TRBJ2-5; D ambiguous. The ends were cut back, 0 bases at V and 1 base at J, with 4 bases in the middle. The CDR3 contains 13 residues. Germline V gene sequence: CDR1 SGHRS, CDR2 YFSETQ. The CDR3 sequence: CASSLGGQETQYF. DNA for the CDR3: TGCGCCAGCAGCTTGGGGGGCCAAGAGACCCAGTACTTC.

This rearrangement joins TRBV7-8 to TRBJ2-2; the match to TRBD1 covers 7 bases. The CDR3 consists of 14 residues. Germline V gives CDR1 SGHVS, CDR2 FQNEAQ. The trim removed 11 bases at V and 0 bases at J, leaving 6 bases unmatched. The CDR3 is CALRQGANTGELFF. CDR3 bases: TGTGCCCTTCGACAGGGTGCGAACACCGGGGAGCTGTTTTTT. The complete variable domain, with remaining parts taken from reference TRBV7-8 and TRBJ2-2, reads GAGVSQSPRYKVAKRGQDVALRCDPISGHVSLFWYQQALGQGPEFLTYFQNEAQLDKSGLPSDRFFAERPEGSVSTLKIQRTQQEDSAVYLCALRQGANTGELFFGEGSRLTVL.

J is TRBJ2-1 and V is TRBV5-6; D remains ambiguous. The CDR3 totals 12 residues. Trimming cost V 1 base and J 8 bases, with 7 bases left between them. Germline V lookup: CDR1 SGHDT, CDR2 YYEEEE. CDR3 DNA sequence: TGTGCCAGCAGCTTGATGAGGCATGAGCAGTTCTTC. Amino acid sequence: CASSLMRHEQFF.

This chain's CDR3 is CASSQGVMSNQPQHF. The CDR3 coding sequence is TGTGCCAGTAGCCAAGGGGTAATGAGCAATCAGCCCCAGCATTTT. V and J are TRBV19 and TRBJ1-5, with a tentative D call TRBD1 (5 bases). CDR3 length: 15 residues. Trimming left V 6 bases short and J 1 base short, with 13 bases between. Germline V gene lookup returns CDR1 LNHDA and CDR2 SQIVND (reference sequence).

The sample holds one count of this clone. V is TRBV29-1 and J is TRBJ2-1; D might be TRBD2 (5 bases). The V gene lost 7 bases and the J gene lost 8 bases, with 27 bases spanning the gap. CDR3 size: 16 residues. Germline CDR1 and CDR2: SQVTM and ANQGSEA. The CDR3 DNA reads TGCAGCGCTTTAGGAAGCGCGGGTCTTTCTCCAGATGAGCAGTTCTTC. It codes for CSALGSAGLSPDEQFF.

The chain is built from TRBV27 and TRBJ2-7; TRBD2 might be the D (5 bases). Germline CDR1 and CDR2: MNHEY and SMNVEV (reference sequence). Deletions cut 1 base from V and 2 bases from J, with 9 bases between. This CDR3 contains 14 residues. CDR3 residues: CASSLWAGAYEQYF. The CDR3 DNA reads TGTGCCAGCAGTTTATGGGCCGGGGCCTACGAGCAGTACTTC.